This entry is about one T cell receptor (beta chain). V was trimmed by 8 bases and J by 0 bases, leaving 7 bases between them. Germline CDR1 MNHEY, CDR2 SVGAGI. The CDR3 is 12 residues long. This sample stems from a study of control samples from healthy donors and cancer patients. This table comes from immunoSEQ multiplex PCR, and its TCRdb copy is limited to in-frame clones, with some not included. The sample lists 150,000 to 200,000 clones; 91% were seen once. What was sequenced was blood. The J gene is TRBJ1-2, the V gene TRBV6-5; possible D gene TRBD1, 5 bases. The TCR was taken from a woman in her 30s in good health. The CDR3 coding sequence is TGTGCCAGCCGGACACCTAACTATGGCTACACCTTC. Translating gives CASRTPNYGYTF.